The rows below give T cell receptor beta chains drawn from one sample of a study of T cell clones after liver transplantation. Only in-frame clones appear in the TCRdb table, and some are missing; sequencing was by immunoSEQ multiplex PCR. This sample has about 50,000 clones, with 65% to 80% found just once. The sample in question was CD4+ T cells from blood, obtained approximately 52 months after liver transplant. These receptors were collected from a human patient who received a liver transplant. Some T cells may be transferred from the graft donor. The conserved cysteine and the conserved F or W are not part of the CDR3 here.

v_call cdr3_aa
TRBV10-3 AIRDYNEQF
TRBV30 AWSRDLTTLDTEAF
TRBV2 ASSTNRVWGYT
TRBV25-1 ASSGRDRATDTQY
TRBV4-2 ASSQDAGDLTDTQY
TRBV7-2 ASSFKTGFNEKLF
TRBV27 AISRQGGETQY
TRBV9 ASSPDEGFWQPQH
TRBV30 AWIQTDRGGKNIQY
TRBV7-6 ASSSPGLDDGVEQF
TRBV28 ASSLTLGTGGIEQY
TRBV4-1 ASSQDRDGQPQH
TRBV6-1 ASSVEAILYEQY
TRBV10-1 ASSRTGGERRNEQF
TRBV10-2 ASSVQGAATGELF
TRBV5-8 ASSLATAGTYGYT
TRBV19 ASSIGTLNTEAF
TRBV2 ARTRDTSQSSYNEQF
TRBV6-1 ASRGTGGREQY